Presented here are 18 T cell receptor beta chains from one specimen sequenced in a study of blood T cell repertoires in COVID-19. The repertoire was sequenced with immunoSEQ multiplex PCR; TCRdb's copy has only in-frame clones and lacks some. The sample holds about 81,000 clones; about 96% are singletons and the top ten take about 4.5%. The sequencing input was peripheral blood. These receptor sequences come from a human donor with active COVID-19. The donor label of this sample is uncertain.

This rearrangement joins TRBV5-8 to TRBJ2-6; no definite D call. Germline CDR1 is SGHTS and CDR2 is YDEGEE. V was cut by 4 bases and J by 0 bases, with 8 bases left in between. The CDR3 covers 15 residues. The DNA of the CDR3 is TGTGCCAGCAGCCCCTACCTCTCTGGGGCCAACGTCCTGACTTTC. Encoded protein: CASSPYLSGANVLTF.

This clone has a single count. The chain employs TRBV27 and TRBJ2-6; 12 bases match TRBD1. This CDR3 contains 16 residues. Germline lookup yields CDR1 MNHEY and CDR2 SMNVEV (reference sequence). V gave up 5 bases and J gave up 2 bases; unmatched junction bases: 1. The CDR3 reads CASSGTGGTGANVLTF. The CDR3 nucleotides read TGTGCCAGCAGTGGGACAGGGGGCACTGGGGCCAACGTCCTGACTTTC.

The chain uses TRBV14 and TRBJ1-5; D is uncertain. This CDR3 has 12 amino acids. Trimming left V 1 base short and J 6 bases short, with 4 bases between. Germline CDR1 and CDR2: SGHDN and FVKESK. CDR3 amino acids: CASSQGSQPQHF. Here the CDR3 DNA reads TGTGCCAGCAGCCAAGGGAGTCAGCCCCAGCATTTT.

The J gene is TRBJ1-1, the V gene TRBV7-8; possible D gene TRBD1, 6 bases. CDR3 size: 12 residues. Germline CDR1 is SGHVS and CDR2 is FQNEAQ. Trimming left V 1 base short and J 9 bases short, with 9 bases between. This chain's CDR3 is CASSLGGPKAFF. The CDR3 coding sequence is TGTGCCAGCAGCTTAGGGGGGCCAAAAGCTTTCTTT. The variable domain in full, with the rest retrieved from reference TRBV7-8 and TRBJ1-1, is GAGVSQSPRYKVAKRGQDVALRCDPISGHVSLFWYQQALGQGPEFLTYFQNEAQLDKSGLPSDRFFAERPEGSVSTLKIQRTQQEDSAVYLCASSLGGPKAFFGQGTRLTVV.

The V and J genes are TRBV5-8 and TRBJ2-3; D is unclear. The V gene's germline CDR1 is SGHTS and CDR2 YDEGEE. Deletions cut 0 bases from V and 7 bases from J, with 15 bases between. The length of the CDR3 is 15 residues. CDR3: CASSLAWQVGNTQYF. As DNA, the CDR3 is TGTGCCAGCAGCTTGGCCTGGCAGGTTGGAAATACGCAGTATTTT.

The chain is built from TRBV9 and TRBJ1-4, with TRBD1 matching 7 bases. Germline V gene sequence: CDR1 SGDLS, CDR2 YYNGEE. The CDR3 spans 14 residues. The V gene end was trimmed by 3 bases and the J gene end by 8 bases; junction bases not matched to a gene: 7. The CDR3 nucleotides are TGTGCCAGCAGCGACAGGGGAGGAGGCGAAAAACTGTTTTTT. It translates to CASSDRGGGEKLFF.

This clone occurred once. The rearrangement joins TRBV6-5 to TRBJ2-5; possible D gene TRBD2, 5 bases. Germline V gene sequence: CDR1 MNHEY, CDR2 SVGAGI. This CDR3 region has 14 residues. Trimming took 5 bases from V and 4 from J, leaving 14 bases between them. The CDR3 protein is CASSTRTRAETQYF. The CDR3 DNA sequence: TGTGCCAGCAGTACCCGAACTAGGGCAGAGACCCAGTACTTC.

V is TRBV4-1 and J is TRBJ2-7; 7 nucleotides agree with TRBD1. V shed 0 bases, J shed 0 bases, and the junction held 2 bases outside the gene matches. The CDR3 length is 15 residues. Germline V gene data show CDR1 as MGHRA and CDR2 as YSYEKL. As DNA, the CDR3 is TGCGCCAGCAGCCAAGATGGGACAGTCTCCTACGAGCAGTACTTC. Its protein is CASSQDGTVSYEQYF.

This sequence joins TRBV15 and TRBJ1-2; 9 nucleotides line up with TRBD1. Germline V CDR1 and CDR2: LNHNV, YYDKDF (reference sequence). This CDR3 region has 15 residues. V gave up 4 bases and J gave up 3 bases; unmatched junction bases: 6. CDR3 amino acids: CATSTLRTGDYGYTF. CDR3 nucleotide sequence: TGTGCCACCAGCACCCTAAGGACAGGGGACTATGGCTACACCTTC. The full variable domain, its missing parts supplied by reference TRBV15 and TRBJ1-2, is DAMVIQNPRYQVTQFGKPVTLSCSQTLNHNVMYWYQQKSSQAPKLLFHYYDKDFNNEADTPDNFQSRRPNTSFCFLDIRSPGLGDTAMYLCATSTLRTGDYGYTFGSGTRLTVV.

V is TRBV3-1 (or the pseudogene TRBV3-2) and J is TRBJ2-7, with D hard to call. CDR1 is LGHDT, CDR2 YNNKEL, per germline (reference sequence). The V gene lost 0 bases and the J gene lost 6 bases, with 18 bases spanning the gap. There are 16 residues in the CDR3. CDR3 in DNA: TGTGCCAGCAGCCAAGATGCGTGGCAGGTCAGGCGCGAGCAGTACTTC. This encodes CASSQDAWQVRREQYF.

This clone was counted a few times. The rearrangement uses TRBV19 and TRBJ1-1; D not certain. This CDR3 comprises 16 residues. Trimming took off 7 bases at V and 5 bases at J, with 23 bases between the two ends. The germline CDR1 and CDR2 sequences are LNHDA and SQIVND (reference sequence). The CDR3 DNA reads TGTGCCAGTAAAACCCGGATTATCGGAGGAGGTACTGAAGCTTTCTTT. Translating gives CASKTRIIGGGTEAFF.

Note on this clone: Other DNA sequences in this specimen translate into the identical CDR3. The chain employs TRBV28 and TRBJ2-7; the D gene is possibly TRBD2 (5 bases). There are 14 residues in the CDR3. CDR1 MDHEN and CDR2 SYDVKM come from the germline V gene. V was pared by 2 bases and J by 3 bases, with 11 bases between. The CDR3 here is CASSLRTGNYEQYF. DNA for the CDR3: TGTGCCAGCAGTTTACGGACGGGAAACTACGAGCAGTACTTC.

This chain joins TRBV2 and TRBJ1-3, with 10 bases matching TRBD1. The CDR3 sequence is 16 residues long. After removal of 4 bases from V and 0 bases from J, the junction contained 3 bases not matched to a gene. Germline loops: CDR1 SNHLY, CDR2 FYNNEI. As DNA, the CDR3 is TGTGCCAGCAGTGGGACAGGGGGTCTCTCTGGAAACACCATATATTTT. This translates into CASSGTGGLSGNTIYF.

This chain's CDR3 is CASSLGPPPLRDRGYEQYF. The CDR3 DNA is TGTGCCAGTTCCTTGGGACCCCCTCCCCTCCGGGACAGGGGCTACGAGCAGTACTTC. The chain carries TRBV28 and TRBJ2-7; TRBD1 matches at 10 bases. The CDR3 totals 19 residues. CDR1 MDHEN and CDR2 SYDVKM come from the germline V gene. Germline trimming cut 9 bases from V and 3 bases from J; bases unmatched to any gene: 23.

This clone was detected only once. CDR3 DNA: TGTGCCAGCAGTCCATTGCACAGGGCGTCAGGGGCCAACGTCCTGACTTTC. This gives the protein CASSPLHRASGANVLTF. This sequence joins TRBV28 and TRBJ2-6; D might be TRBD1 (6 bases). The V gene lost 5 bases and the J gene lost 4 bases, with 18 bases spanning the gap. The CDR3 spans 17 residues. Germline CDR1 and CDR2: MDHEN and SYDVKM.

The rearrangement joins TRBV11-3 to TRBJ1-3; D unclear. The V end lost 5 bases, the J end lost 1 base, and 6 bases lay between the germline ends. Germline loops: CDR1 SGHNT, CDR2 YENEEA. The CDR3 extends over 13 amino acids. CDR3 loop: CASSASSGNTIYF. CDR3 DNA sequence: TGTGCCAGCAGCGCCAGTTCTGGAAACACCATATATTTT.

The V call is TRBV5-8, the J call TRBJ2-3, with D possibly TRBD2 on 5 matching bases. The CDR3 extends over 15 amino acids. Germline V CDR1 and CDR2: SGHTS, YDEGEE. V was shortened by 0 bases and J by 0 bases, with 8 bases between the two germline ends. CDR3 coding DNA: TGTGCCAGCAGCTTGGGGACTCTGAGCACAGATACGCAGTATTTT. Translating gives CASSLGTLSTDTQYF.

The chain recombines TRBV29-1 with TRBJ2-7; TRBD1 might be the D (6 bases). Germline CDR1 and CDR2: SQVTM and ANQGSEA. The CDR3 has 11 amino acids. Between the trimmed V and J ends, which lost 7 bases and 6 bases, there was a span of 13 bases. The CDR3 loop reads CSAVTGPEQYF. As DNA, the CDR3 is TGCAGCGCAGTAACAGGGCCCGAGCAGTACTTC.